The 14 T cell receptor beta chains below were found in one sample sequenced in a study of T cell responses to AZD1222 COVID-19 vaccine. Using immunoSEQ multiplex PCR, the repertoire was profiled, and TCRdb retains in-frame clones only, with some absent. The table has some 140,000 clones, roughly 93% seen once. This specimen consisted of peripheral blood, obtained on day 0 of AZD1222 vaccination. Receptors originate from an adult in good health.

The V gene is TRBV7-3, the J gene TRBJ2-1, with D perhaps matching TRBD2 (6 bases). The CDR3 is 15 residues long. Germline values: CDR1 SGHTA, CDR2 FQGTGA. V lost 3 bases and J lost 4, with 13 bases in between. In nucleotides, the CDR3 is TGTGCCAGCAGCTTGGAGGGGCGAAGATACAATGAGCAGTTCTTC. Translation: CASSLEGRRYNEQFF.

V usage is TRBV18 and J usage is TRBJ1-4; TRBD1 aligns across 9 bases. The V gene's germline CDR1 is KGHSH and CDR2 LQKENI. Trimming cost V 8 bases and J 8 bases; bases outside gene matches: 6. There are 13 residues in the CDR3. Here the CDR3 DNA reads TGTGCCAGCATACGGGACAGGGCGGAAAAACTGTTTTTT. Amino acid sequence: CASIRDRAEKLFF.

The V call is TRBV28, the J call TRBJ2-2; TRBD1 matches at 7 bases. J was trimmed by 6 bases and V by 1 base; bases with no gene match: 2. This CDR3 has 14 amino acids. Per germline, CDR1 MDHEN and CDR2 SYDVKM. CDR3 loop: CASSLYRGPGELFF. The CDR3 DNA sequence: TGTGCCAGCAGTTTATACAGGGGTCCCGGGGAGCTGTTTTTT.

This chain links TRBV27 with TRBJ1-2, with TRBD1 matching over 7 bases. Germline CDR1 reads MNHEY; CDR2 reads SMNVEV (reference sequence). This CDR3 has 14 residues. V shed 5 bases, J shed 4 bases, and the junction held 7 bases outside the gene matches. The CDR3 DNA sequence: TGTGCCAGCAGTCCGCCGGGACAGATCTATGGCTACACCTTC. This translates into CASSPPGQIYGYTF.

CDR3 protein: CASSFWTGNTEAFF. The CDR3 DNA reads as TGTGCCAGCAGTTTCTGGACAGGGAACACTGAAGCTTTCTTT. V is TRBV6-5 and J is TRBJ1-1; 7 positions agree with TRBD1. The J segment lost 1 base and the V segment lost 4 bases, leaving 3 bases of the junction unmatched. The CDR3 runs to 14 residues. Germline V gene lookup returns CDR1 MNHEY and CDR2 SVGAGI.

This clone was observed a single time. This sequence joins TRBV19 and TRBJ2-6, with TRBD1 as a possible D gene (6 bases). Germline V gene sequence: CDR1 LNHDA, CDR2 SQIVND (reference sequence). The CDR3 runs 15 residues. The V gene lost 2 bases and the J gene lost 2 bases, with 7 bases spanning the gap. As DNA, the CDR3 is TGTGCCAGTAGTATAACAGGGACTGGGGCCAACGTCCTGACTTTC. Encoded protein: CASSITGTGANVLTF.

The chain joins TRBV27 to TRBJ1-2; 8 bases agree with TRBD1. Trimming took 6 bases from V and 6 from J; bases not matched to a gene: 9. Germline CDR1 MNHEY, CDR2 SMNVEV (reference sequence). The CDR3 totals 14 residues. The CDR3 DNA reads as TGTGCCAGCAGCGGATGGGAGGACAGGGATGGCTACACCTTC. Residues: CASSGWEDRDGYTF.

This chain uses TRBV7-9 with TRBJ1-1, with unresolved D. The CDR3 contains 14 residues. The V gene's germline CDR1 is SEHNR and CDR2 FQNEAQ (reference sequence). V was shortened by 1 base and J by 1 base, with 7 bases between the two germline ends. CDR3 sequence: CASSLGVRNTEAFF. Written as DNA, the CDR3 is TGTGCCAGCAGCTTAGGGGTCAGGAACACTGAAGCTTTCTTT. The full variable domain, with the rest looked up from reference TRBV7-9 and TRBJ1-1, is DTGVSQNPRHKITKRGQNVTFRCDPISEHNRLYWYRQTLGQGPEFLTYFQNEAQLEKSRLLSDRFSAERPKGSFSTLEIQRTEQGDSAMYLCASSLGVRNTEAFFGQGTRLTVV.

The chain uses TRBV12-3 or TRBV12-4 and TRBJ1-1; D gene uncertain. CDR3 length: 13 residues. The germline V and J ends were trimmed by 6 bases and 5 bases, with 13 bases remaining between them. The CDR3 sequence: CASRPTGVTEAFF. CDR3 nucleotide sequence: TGTGCCAGCAGACCAACTGGGGTAACTGAAGCTTTCTTT.

The chain uses TRBV19 and TRBJ1-1; 7 bases fit TRBD1. The CDR3 is made up of 13 amino acids. V lost 3 bases to trimming and J lost 6 bases; unmatched junction nucleotides: 4. Germline CDR1 and CDR2: LNHDA and SQIVND (reference sequence). CDR3 region: CASSIKGAAEAFF. The CDR3 DNA is TGTGCCAGTAGTATTAAGGGGGCGGCTGAAGCTTTCTTT.

The CDR3 protein is CASSPGSAGYTF. The CDR3 bases are TGTGCCAGCAGCCCAGGTTCCGCGGGCTACACCTTC. This sequence joins TRBV7-9 and TRBJ1-2; no clear D gene. CDR1 SEHNR and CDR2 FQNEAQ come from the germline V gene (reference sequence). V lost 5 bases and J 8 bases, leaving 12 bases between the germline ends. The CDR3 is 12 amino acids.

This chain joins TRBV5-5 and TRBJ2-7; D gene unclear. The germline CDR1 and CDR2 sequences are SGHKS and YYEKEE (reference sequence). There are 15 residues in the CDR3. Trimming shortened V by 3 bases and J by 0 bases, and 13 bases separated the two germline ends. CDR3 bases: TGTGCCAGCAGCTCCGACCCCTATAGCTCCTACGAGCAGTACTTC. It encodes CASSSDPYSSYEQYF.

This clone was seen once. The chain is built from TRBV4-2 and TRBJ2-3, with 9 bases aligning to TRBD2. The CDR3 sequence is 16 residues long. Germline V gene data show CDR1 as LGHNA and CDR2 as YNFKEQ. V was clipped by 3 bases and J by 2 bases; unmatched bases: 6. CDR3 region: CASSQRREGNTDTQYF. Written as DNA, the CDR3 is TGTGCCAGCAGCCAGCGGCGGGAGGGAAACACAGATACGCAGTATTTT.

The chain combines TRBV28 with TRBJ1-5, with D possibly TRBD1 on 6 matching bases. This CDR3 is 14 amino acids long. Germline CDR1 reads MDHEN; CDR2 reads SYDVKM. V was pared by 6 bases and J by 5 bases, with 14 bases between. The CDR3 DNA sequence: TGTGCCAGCAGCACTACAGGGTTGTATCAGCCCCAGCATTTT. Its protein product is CASSTTGLYQPQHF.